The entry below describes one T cell receptor beta chain. Its antigen remains unidentified. These data come from a study of shared clonotypes between healthy human individuals. Study context: The donor pool was made up of a couple of women and three men aged 18 to 49. Points from the study as a whole: Shared clonotypes: approximately 4.5% naive CD4, under 4% naive CD8, around 2.4% memory CD4, 0.4% to 0.5% memory CD8. Non-shared clonotypes were found to have lower generation probabilities than the clonotypes that were shared by all four of the sorted-subset donors.

V was clipped by 6 bases and J by 0 bases, with 9 bases between them. This CDR3 spans 13 amino acids. Germline values: CDR1 SNHLY, CDR2 FYNNEI. For each subset, genomic DNA was distributed in equal portions over several immunoSEQ plates. Repertoires were generated with immunoSEQ multiplex PCR, while TCRdb's copy carries only in-frame clones and drops some. This repertoire shows millions of clones, around 95% found once; its top ten account for around 0.13%. The rearrangement uses TRBV2 and TRBJ2-7, with D possibly TRBD2 on 5 matching bases. Sequencing was performed on naive CD4+ T cells sorted from blood. Subset of the sample: CD45RA+ positively selected. The origin of this receptor is a man aged 18 to 29 in good health. CDR3 coding DNA: TGTGCCAGCAGCGCGGGCGTCTCCTACGAGCAGTACTTC. The encoded protein is CASSAGVSYEQYF.